This TCR beta chain was documented in a study of blood T cell repertoires in COVID-19. The germline CDR1 and CDR2 sequences are LGHNA and YNFKEQ. The CDR3 is 18 amino acids. Between the trimmed V and J ends, which lost 0 bases and 0 bases, there was a span of 12 bases. Original processing notes: Researchers report that nucleated cell counts were estimated from reference gene primer amplification. Measured with immunoSEQ multiplex PCR; TCRdb has only the in-frame clones, and not every one. The V and J calls and clone size were taken over from that table, and D and trimming were inferred from the DNA. This sample carries some 300,000 clones, 90% of them seen once, and the ten largest clones take about 4%.

The specimen was PBMCs or T cells enriched from blood (not recorded which). The chain has TRBV4-2 and TRBJ1-6; D unclear. This clonotype originated in a woman aged 25 to 45 who had been exposed to COVID-19. CDR3: CASSQEAGPSSYNSPLHF. In DNA form, the CDR3 reads TGTGCCAGCAGCCAAGAGGCAGGTCCGAGCTCCTATAATTCACCCCTCCACTTT.